This record concerns one T cell receptor beta chain sequence. The TCR beta repertoire was assessed by survey-level immunoSEQ sequencing. Only in-frame clones appear in the TCRdb table, and some are missing; sequencing was by immunoSEQ multiplex PCR. The data contain around 50,000 clones, 90% to 95% of them singletons. This TCR came from a man in his forties with rheumatoid arthritis. The sequencing sample was made of PBMCs.

The CDR3 is CASSLGDRVNQPQHF. In DNA form, the CDR3 reads TGTGCCAGCAGTTTAGGCGACAGGGTGAATCAGCCCCAGCATTTT. The V call is TRBV2, the J call TRBJ1-5; TRBD1 matches 7 bases. Unmatched junction bases numbered 8, after V lost 5 bases and J lost 4 bases. From germline, CDR1 is SNHLY and CDR2 FYNNEI. The CDR3 runs 15 residues.